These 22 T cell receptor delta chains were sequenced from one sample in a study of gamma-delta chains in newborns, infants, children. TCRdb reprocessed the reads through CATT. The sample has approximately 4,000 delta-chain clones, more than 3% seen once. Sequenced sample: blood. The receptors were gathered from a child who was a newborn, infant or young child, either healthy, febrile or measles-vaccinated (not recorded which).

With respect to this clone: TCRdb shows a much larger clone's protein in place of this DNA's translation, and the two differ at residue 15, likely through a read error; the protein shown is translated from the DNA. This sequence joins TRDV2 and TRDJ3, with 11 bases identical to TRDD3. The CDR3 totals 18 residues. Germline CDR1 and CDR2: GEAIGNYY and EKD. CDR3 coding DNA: TGTGCCTGTGACACTGGGGGATACGGGTCCTGGGACACCCGACCGATGTTTTTC. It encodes CACDTGGYGSWDTRPMFF.

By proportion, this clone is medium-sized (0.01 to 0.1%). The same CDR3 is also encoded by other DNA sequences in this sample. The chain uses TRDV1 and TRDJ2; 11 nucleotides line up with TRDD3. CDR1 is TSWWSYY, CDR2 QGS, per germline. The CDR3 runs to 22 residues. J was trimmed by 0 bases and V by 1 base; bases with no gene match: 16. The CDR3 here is CALGEPGSGWGIRRALTAQLFF. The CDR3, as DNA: TGTGCTCTTGGGGAACCGGGAAGTGGTTGGGGGATACGAAGGGCTTTGACAGCACAACTCTTCTTT.

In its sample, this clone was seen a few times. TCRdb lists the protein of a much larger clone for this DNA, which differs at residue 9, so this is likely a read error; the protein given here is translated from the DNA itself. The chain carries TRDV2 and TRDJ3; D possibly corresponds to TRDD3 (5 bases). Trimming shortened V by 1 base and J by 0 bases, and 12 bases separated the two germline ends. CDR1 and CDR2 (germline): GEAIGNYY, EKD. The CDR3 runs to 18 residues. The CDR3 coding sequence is TGTGCCTGTGACACGGGGACCTCCGGCTCCTGGGACACCCGACAGATGTTTTTC. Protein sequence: CACDTGTSGSWDTRQMFF.

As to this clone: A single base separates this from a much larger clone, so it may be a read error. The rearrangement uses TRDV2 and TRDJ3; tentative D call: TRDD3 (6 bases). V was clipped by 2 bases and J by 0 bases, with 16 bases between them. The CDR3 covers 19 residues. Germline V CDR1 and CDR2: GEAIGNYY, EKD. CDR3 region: CACDSTGSLSSWDTRQMFF. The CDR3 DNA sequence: TGTGCCTGTGACAGTACTGGGAGCCTAAGCTCCTGGGACACCCGACAGATGTTTTTC.

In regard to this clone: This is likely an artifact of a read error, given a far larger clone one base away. The CDR3 DNA is TGTGCCTGTGACACCTGGGGGAGCTACTGGGACACCCGACAGATGTTTTTC. This encodes CACDTWGSYWDTRQMFF. V gene TRDV2 combines with J gene TRDJ3; TRDD3 matches 7 bases. This CDR3 comprises 17 residues. V was clipped by 0 bases and J by 3 bases; unmatched bases: 4. Germline V lookup: CDR1 GEAIGNYY, CDR2 EKD.

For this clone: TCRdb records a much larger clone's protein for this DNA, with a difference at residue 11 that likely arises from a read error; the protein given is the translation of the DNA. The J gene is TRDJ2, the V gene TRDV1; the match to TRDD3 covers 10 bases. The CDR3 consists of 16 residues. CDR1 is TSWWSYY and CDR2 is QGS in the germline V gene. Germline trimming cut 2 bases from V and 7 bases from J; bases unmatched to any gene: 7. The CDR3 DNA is TGTGCTCTTGGGGAATCCTACTGGGGGATGAAAGCACAACTCTTCTTT. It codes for CALGESYWGMKAQLFF.

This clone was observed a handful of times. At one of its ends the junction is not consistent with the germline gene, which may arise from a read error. The CDR3 loop reads CACDILGDTPLTAKLFF. CDR3 coding DNA: TGTGCCTGTGACATACTGGGGGATACCCCTTTGACAGCAAAACTCTTCTTT. The chain employs TRDV2 and TRDJ2, with TRDD3 identical over 12 bases. The CDR3 spans 17 residues. The germline V gene encodes CDR1 GEAIGNYY and CDR2 EKD.

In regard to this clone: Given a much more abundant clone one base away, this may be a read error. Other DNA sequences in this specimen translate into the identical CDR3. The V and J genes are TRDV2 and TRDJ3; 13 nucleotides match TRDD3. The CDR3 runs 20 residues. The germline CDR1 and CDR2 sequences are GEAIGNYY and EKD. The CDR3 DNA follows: TGTGCCTGCGACAAAATACTGGGGGATACGAGCTCCTGGGACACCCGACAGATGTTTTTC. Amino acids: CACDKILGDTSSWDTRQMFF.

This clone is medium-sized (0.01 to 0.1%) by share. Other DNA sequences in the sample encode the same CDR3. CDR3 nucleotide sequence: TGTGCCTGTGTCCTACTGGGGGATACCTGGGACACCCGACAGATGTTTTTC. This sequence encodes CACVLLGDTWDTRQMFF. This rearrangement joins TRDV2 to TRDJ3, with TRDD3 identical over 11 bases. Germline CDR1 GEAIGNYY, CDR2 EKD. This CDR3 is 17 amino acids long. Trimming at V came to 5 bases and at J to 2 bases, leaving 4 bases not matched to a gene.

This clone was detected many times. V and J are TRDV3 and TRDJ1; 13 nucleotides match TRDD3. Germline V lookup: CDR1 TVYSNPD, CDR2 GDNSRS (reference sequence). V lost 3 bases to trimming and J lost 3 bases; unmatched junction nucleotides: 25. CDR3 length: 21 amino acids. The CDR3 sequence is CAFAETQPTGTLGDTADKLIF. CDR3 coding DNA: TGTGCCTTCGCCGAGACTCAACCTACGGGTACACTGGGGGATACGGCCGATAAACTCATCTTT.

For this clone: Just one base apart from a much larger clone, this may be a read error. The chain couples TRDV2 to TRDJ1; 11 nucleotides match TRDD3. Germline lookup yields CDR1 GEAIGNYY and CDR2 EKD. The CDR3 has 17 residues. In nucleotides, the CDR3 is TGTGCCTGTGACGTACTGGGGGATAAAGTGGCCGCCGATAAACACATCTTT. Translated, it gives CACDVLGDKVAADKHIF.

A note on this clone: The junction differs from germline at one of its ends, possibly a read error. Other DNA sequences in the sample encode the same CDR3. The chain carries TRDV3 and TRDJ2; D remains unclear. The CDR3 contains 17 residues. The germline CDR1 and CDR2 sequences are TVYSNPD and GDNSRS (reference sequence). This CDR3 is CAFRAYYPKALTAQLFF. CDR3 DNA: TGTGCCTTTCGGGCGTACTACCCCAAAGCTTTGACAGCGCAACTCTTCTTT.

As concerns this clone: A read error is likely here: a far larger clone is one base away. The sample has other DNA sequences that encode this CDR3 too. CDR3 DNA: TGTGCCTGCGACACCGTGGGGGATACGAGCTCCTGGGACACCCGACAGATGTTTTTC. Translation: CACDTVGDTSSWDTRQMFF. The chain carries TRDV2 and TRDJ3, with 11 nucleotides matching TRDD3. This CDR3 spans 19 amino acids. CDR1 GEAIGNYY and CDR2 EKD come from the germline V gene.

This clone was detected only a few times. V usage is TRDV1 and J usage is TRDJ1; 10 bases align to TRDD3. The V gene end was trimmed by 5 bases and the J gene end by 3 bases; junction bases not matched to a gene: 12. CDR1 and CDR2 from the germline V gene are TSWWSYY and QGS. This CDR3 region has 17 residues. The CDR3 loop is CALGLRTGGSTPDKLIF. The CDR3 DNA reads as TGTGCTCTTGGGCTAAGGACTGGGGGATCAACCCCCGATAAACTCATCTTT.

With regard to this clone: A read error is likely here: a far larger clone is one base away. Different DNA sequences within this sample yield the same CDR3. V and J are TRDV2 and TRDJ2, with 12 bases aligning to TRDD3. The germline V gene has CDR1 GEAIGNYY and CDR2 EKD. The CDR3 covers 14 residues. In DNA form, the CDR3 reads TGTGCCTGTGACCCACTGGGGGATACAGCGCAACTCTTCTTT. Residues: CACDPLGDTAQLFF.

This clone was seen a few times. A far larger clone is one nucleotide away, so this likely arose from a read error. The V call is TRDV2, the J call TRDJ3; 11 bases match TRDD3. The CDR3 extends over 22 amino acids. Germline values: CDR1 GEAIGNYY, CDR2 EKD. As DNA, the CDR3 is TGTGCCTGTGACAAAGTACTGGGGGATAAGTCGCCTGGGGCCTGGGACACCCGACAGACGTTTTTC. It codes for CACDKVLGDKSPGAWDTRQTFF.

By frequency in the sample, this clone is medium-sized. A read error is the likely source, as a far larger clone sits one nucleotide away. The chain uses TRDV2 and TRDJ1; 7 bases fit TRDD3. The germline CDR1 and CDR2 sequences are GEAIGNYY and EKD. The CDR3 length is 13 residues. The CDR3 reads CACGTWGTDKLIF. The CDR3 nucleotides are TGTGCCTGTGGCACCTGGGGGACCGATAAACTCATCTTT.

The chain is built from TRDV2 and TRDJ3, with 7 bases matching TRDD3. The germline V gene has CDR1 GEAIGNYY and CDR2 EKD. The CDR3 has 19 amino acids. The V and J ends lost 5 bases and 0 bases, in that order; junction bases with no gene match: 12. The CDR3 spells CACGLLLGISSWDTRQMFF. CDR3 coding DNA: TGTGCCTGTGGCCTCTTACTGGGGATAAGCTCCTGGGACACCCGACAGATGTTTTTC.

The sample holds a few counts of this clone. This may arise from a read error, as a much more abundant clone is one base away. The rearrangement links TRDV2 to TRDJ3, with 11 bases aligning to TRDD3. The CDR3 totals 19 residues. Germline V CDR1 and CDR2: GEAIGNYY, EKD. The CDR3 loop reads CACDTLLGDSSWDTQQMFF. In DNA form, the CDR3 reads TGTGCCTGTGACACCCTACTGGGGGATAGCTCCTGGGACACCCAACAGATGTTTTTC.

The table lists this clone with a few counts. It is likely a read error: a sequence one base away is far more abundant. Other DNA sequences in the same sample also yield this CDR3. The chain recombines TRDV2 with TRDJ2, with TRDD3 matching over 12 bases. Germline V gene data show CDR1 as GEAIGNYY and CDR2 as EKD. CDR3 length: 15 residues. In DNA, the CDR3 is TGTGCTTGTGACGTACTGGGGGATACTACAGCACAACTCTTCTTT. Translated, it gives CACDVLGDTTAQLFF.

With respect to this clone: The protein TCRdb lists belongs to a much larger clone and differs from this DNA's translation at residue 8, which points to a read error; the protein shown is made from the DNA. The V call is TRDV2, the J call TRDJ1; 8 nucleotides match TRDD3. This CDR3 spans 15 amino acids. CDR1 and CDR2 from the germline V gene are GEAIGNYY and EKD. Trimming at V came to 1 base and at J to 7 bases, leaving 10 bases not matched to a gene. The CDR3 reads CACDTGGSGGVKLIF. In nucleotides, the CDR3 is TGTGCCTGTGACACTGGGGGATCCGGAGGTGTTAAACTCATCTTT.

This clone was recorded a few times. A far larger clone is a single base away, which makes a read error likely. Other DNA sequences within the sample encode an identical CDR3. The CDR3 sequence is CACDTILGDTTLTAQLFF. The DNA for the CDR3 is TGTGCCTGTGACACCATACTGGGGGATACTACCTTGACAGCACAACTCTTCTTT. This chain links TRDV2 with TRDJ2; the match to TRDD3 covers 12 bases. CDR1 GEAIGNYY and CDR2 EKD come from the germline V gene. This CDR3 is built from 18 residues. The V gene end was trimmed by 0 bases and the J gene end by 2 bases; junction bases not matched to a gene: 6.